This T cell receptor beta chain was retrieved from a study of CD8+ T cells in alopecia areata. Overall study: Each of the treated patients was given oral tofacitinib, 5 to 10 mg twice daily, for moderate-to-severe alopecia areata.

For this clone: Its antigen is not known.

Collection of lesional scalp punch biopsies and peripheral blood was performed in alopecia areata patients. RNA extraction and reverse transcription yielded cDNA as sequencing template. The method was immunoSEQ multiplex PCR; TCRdb's version includes in-frame clones alone and lacks a portion of them. This table has 7,500 to 10,000 clones, roughly three fifths appearing once. Notes on the study in general: More clonal than normal scalp was lesional scalp, particularly alopecia totalis/universalis.

Material for sequencing was skin. The sequence was collected from a human donor with alopecia areata.

CDR3 bases: TGTGCCAGCAGGGGGACTAGCGGGGGGACAGATACGCAGTATTTT. Its protein product is CASRGTSGGTDTQYF. The chain carries TRBV28 and TRBJ2-3; 15 nucleotides line up with TRBD2. V was clipped by 6 bases and J by 3 bases; unmatched bases: 1. Germline lookup yields CDR1 MDHEN and CDR2 SYDVKM. CDR3 size: 15 residues.